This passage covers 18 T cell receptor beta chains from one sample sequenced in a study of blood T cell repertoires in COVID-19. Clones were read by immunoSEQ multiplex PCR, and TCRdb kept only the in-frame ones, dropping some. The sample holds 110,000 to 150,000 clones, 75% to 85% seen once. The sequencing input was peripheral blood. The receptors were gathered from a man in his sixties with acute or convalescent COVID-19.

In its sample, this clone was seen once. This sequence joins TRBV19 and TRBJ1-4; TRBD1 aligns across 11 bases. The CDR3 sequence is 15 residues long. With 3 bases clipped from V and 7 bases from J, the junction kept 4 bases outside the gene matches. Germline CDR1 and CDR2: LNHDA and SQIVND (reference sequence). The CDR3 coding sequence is TGTGCCAGTAGTATGGCAGGACAGGGGGCTGAAAAACTGTTTTTT. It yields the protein CASSMAGQGAEKLFF.

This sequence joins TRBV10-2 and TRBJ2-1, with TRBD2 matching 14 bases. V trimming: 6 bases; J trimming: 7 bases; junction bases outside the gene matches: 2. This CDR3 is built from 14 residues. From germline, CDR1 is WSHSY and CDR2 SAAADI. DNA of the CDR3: TGCGCCAGCAGCGGACTAGCGGGAGGAAATGAGCAGTTCTTC. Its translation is CASSGLAGGNEQFF.

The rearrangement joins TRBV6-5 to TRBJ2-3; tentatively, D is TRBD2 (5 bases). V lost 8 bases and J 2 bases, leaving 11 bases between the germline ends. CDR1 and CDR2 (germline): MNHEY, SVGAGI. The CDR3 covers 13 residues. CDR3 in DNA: TGTGCCAGCGGGAGCGGCCCCACAGATACGCAGTATTTT. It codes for CASGSGPTDTQYF.

The CDR3 sequence: CASSDRPGESYGYTF. CDR3 DNA: TGCGCCAGCAGTGATCGTCCAGGGGAGTCCTATGGCTACACCTTC. V is TRBV10-1 and J is TRBJ1-2, with D perhaps TRBD1 (6 bases). The CDR3 is 15 residues long. Looked up from germline, CDR1 is WNHNN and CDR2 is SYGVQD (reference sequence). Trimming took 3 bases from V and 4 from J, leaving 15 bases between them.

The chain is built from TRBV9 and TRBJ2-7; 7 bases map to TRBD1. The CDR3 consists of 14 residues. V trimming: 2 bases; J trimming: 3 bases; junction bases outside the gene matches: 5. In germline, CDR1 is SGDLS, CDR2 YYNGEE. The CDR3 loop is CASSVRDSNYEQYF. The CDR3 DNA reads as TGTGCCAGCAGCGTCCGGGACAGTAACTACGAGCAGTACTTC.

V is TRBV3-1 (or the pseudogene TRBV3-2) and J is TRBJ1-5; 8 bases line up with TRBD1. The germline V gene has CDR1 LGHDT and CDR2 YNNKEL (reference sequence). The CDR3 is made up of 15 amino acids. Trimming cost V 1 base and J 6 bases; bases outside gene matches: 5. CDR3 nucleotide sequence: TGTGCCAGCAGCCAAGGCGGACAGGGTCGTCAGCCCCAGCATTTT. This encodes CASSQGGQGRQPQHF.

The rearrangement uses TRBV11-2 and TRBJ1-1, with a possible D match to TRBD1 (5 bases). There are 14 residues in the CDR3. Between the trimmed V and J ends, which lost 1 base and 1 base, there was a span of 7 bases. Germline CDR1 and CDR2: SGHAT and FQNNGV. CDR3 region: CASSLAGQNTEAFF. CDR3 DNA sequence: TGTGCCAGCAGCTTAGCAGGACAGAACACTGAAGCTTTCTTT.

The CDR3 DNA reads TGTGCCAGTAGTTTGGGGCCCTATCAGCCCCAGCATTTT. This translates into CASSLGPYQPQHF. This chain connects TRBV19 to TRBJ1-5, with D perhaps TRBD1 (5 bases). Trimming removed 5 bases from V and 5 bases from J, with 10 bases in between. The CDR3 sequence is 13 residues long. CDR1 and CDR2 from the germline V gene are LNHDA and SQIVND (reference sequence).

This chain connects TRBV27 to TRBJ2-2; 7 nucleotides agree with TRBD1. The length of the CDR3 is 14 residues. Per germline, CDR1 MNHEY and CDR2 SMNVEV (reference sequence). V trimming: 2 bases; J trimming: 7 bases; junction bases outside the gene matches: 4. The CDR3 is CASSLTGAVGELFF. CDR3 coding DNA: TGTGCCAGCAGTTTAACAGGGGCGGTCGGGGAGCTGTTTTTT.

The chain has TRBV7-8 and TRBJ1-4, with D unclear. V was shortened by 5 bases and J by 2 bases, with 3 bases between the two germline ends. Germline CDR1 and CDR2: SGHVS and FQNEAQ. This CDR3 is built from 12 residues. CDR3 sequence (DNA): TGTGCCAGCAGCGCGACTAATGAAAAACTGTTTTTT. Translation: CASSATNEKLFF.

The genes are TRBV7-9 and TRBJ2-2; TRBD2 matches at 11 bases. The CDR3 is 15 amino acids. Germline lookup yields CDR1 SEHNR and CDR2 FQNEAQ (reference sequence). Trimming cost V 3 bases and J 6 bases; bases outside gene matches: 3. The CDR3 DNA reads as TGTGCCAGCAGCTTTCTAGCGGGAGGATCCGGGGAGCTGTTTTTT. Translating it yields CASSFLAGGSGELFF.

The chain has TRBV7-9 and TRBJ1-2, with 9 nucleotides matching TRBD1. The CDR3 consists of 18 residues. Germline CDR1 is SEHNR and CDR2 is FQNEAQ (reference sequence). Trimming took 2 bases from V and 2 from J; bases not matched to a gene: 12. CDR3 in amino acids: CASSLWGRGQGGNYGYTF. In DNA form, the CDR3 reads TGTGCCAGCAGCTTATGGGGAAGGGGACAGGGCGGAAACTATGGCTACACCTTC.

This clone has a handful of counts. The chain's CDR3 is CASKPHSRDRADIQYF. The DNA for the CDR3 is TGTGCCAGTAAACCACACTCCCGGGACAGGGCGGACATTCAGTACTTC. The genes are TRBV19 and TRBJ2-4; 9 positions match TRBD1. J was trimmed by 8 bases and V by 7 bases; bases with no gene match: 15. The germline CDR1 and CDR2 sequences are LNHDA and SQIVND (reference sequence). The CDR3 covers 16 residues.

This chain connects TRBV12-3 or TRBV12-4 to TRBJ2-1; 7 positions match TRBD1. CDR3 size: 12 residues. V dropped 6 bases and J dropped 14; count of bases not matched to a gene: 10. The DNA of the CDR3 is TGTGCCAGCAGCTCCCGGACAGGAACCGAGTTCTTC. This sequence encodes CASSSRTGTEFF.

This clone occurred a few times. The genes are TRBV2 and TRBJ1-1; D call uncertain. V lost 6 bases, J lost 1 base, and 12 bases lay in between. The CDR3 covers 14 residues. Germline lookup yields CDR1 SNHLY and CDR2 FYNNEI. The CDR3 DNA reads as TGTGCCAGCAGGCTTCCAGGTCGGAACACTGAAGCTTTCTTT. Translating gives CASRLPGRNTEAFF.

CDR3 region: CASSYLKGGRREQYF. The DNA for the CDR3 is TGCGCCAGCAGCTACCTTAAGGGCGGGAGGCGCGAGCAGTACTTC. This rearrangement joins TRBV5-1 to TRBJ2-7; 8 positions match TRBD2. This CDR3 spans 15 amino acids. Germline values: CDR1 SGHRS, CDR2 YFSETQ. V lost 3 bases to trimming and J lost 6 bases; unmatched junction nucleotides: 11.

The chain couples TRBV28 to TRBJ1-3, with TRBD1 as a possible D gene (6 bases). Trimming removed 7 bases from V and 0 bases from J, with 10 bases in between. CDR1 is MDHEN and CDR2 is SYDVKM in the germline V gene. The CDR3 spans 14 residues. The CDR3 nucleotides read TGTGCCAGCAATACACAGGGCTCTGGAAACACCATATATTTT. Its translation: CASNTQGSGNTIYF. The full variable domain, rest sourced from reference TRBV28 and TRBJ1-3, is DVKVTQSSRYLVKRTGEKVFLECVQDMDHENMFWYRQDPGLGLRLIYFSYDVKMKEKGDIPEGYSVSREKKERFSLILESASTNQTSMYLCASNTQGSGNTIYFGEGSWLTVV.

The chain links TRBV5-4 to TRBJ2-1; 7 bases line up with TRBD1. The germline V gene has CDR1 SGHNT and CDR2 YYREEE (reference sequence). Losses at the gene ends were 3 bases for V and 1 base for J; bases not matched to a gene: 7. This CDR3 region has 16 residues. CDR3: CASSSPGQWSYNEQFF. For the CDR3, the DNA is TGTGCCAGCAGCTCACCGGGACAGTGGTCCTACAATGAGCAGTTCTTC.